This TCR beta chain was obtained from a study of beta chain features in type 1 diabetes. Background on the study: Patients looked much like healthy donors when it came to age, gender and cell yields. Study results and caveats: Type 1 diabetes patients showed a moderate but significant shortening of TCRB CDR3s in all four CD4+ subsets. PCR might favor shorter templates, but any such skew would affect patients and controls equally. A cDNA-based sequencing approach could over-represent cells with high TCR expression.

Regarding this clone: What it binds is unknown.

All of the isolated RNA was reverse transcribed, so expressed TCRB transcripts were sequenced. Here immunoSEQ multiplex PCR was the method, and the copy in TCRdb shows in-frame clones only, minus some. The sample contains 150,000 to 200,000 clones, 6.5% to 8.5% of which appear only once. Once sorted, every population was more than 98% pure. The CDR3 contains 16 residues. Germline V CDR1 and CDR2: MDHEN, SYDVKM. V dropped 3 bases and J dropped 3; count of bases not matched to a gene: 11. The sample was central memory CD4+ T cells from blood. This TCR derives from a woman aged 18-30 years with type 1 diabetes. This chain uses TRBV28 with TRBJ2-7; 7 bases map to TRBD2. CDR3 sequence reads: CASSFSWLAEYYEQYF. DNA of the CDR3: TGTGCCAGCAGTTTCTCGTGGCTAGCGGAGTACTACGAGCAGTACTTC.